This entry describes one T cell receptor beta chain. Which antigen it targets is not known. No much larger clonotype is one base removed from it; base qualities were not supplied. This sample includes further DNA sequences coding for the same CDR3. These data originate in a study of beta chain features in type 1 diabetes (dated by TCRdb to about 2018). Some background on the complete study: Mean age, gender distribution, total cell number and subset yield were not different between patients and healthy donors. A total of some 110 million sorted cells were examined across all samples, and a strong correlation was observed between cell number per subset and RNA yield. In the study, TCRB repertoires of sorted circulating CD4+ T cell subsets from recently diagnosed type 1 diabetes patients were compared with those of matched healthy donors. Regulatory and stem cell-like memory subsets were obtained from only 8 patients and roughly 8 healthy donors, while naive and central memory subsets were obtained from all 30 or so donors. Overall study results and their limits: Shorter templates might have been favored by PCR, but patient and control samples were amplified and corrected together, so both groups would have been affected equally by any skew. Only small numbers of individuals were included in the HLA sub-analyses, which left unresolved whether HLA type had any influence on TCRB rearrangement. A moderate but significant shortening of TCRB CDR3 length was observed in type 1 diabetes patients in all four CD4+ subsets. Naive, central memory and regulatory TCRB repertoires appeared more similar among patients than among healthy donors. Fewer insertions and more nucleotide deletions at VDJ recombination sites were observed in patients with type 1 diabetes, implying thymic rearrangement abnormalities. Because cDNA rather than genomic DNA was sequenced, highly expressing activated cells could have been over-represented, although no difference in activation and CD3 levels was found between groups.

Each donor gave one peripheral blood draw, averaging roughly 100 mL, which was collected into heparinised tubes. A BD FACSAria II and a panel including CD45RO, CCR7, CD25, CD127, CD95 and CD27 were used to sort naive, central memory, regulatory and stem cell-like memory CD4+ T cells. A purity above 95% was achieved for all sorted populations. PBMCs were isolated right away by Lymphoprep density gradient centrifugation and were stained directly, without culture. To minimize batch effects, samples were stained and sorted in pairs, one healthy donor with one patient per experiment. All of the isolated RNA was reverse transcribed with the High Capacity cDNA Reverse Transcription Kit, so expressed TCRB transcripts were sequenced. Naive, central memory and regulatory T cell samples underwent deep immunoSEQ sequencing, averaging around 3.9 million total reads per sample. Sorted cells were lysed in RLT buffer, and RNA was extracted using DNase-treated RNeasy Micro or Mini kits according to cell number. To prevent cross-contamination, every cell subset was processed on its own, while patient and healthy donor samples were processed together. TCRB sequences were amplified from cDNA with the immunoSEQ multiplex PCR, producing 87-bp fragments spanning the CDR3 region. Sequencing of the amplicons was done on the Illumina HiSeq platform. As for the authors' bioinformatics: Synthetic template baselines were used to correct PCR bias computationally, reads within Hamming distance 2 were collapsed together, and singletons that could not be merged were discarded. By aligning reads against IMGT, V, D and J genes, CDR3 length, and insertions or deletions at six rearrangement sites were assigned. Within each subset, clonotype counts were normalized to the number of sorted cells before true diversity and Gini coefficients were calculated with the tcR R package. Repertoire sharing was quantified using the overlap coefficient calculated on TCRB nucleotide sequences. TCRdb stores this immuneACCESS table with in-frame sequences only. Part of the clones is absent; in the studies checked, under half of the shortfall reflects unresolved V genes, and no reason is known for the rest. V and J calls and clone size are those listed in that table; D and trimming were worked out from the DNA. This sample has around 300,000 clones in its table, and 7.5% to 9.5% of those were observed once. Of the sample, more than 1% is held by the ten largest clones.

Germline trimming: 4 bases from V, 4 bases from J; junction bases outside gene matches: 8. The CDR3 runs 14 amino acids, cysteine and phenylalanine included. Only the CDR3 region is kept as DNA, spanning 42 bases read in frame from base 1. The germline V gene (reference sequence) specifies SGHNT as CDR1 and YYREEE as CDR2. This receptor was taken from a woman aged 18-35 years in good health. This sequence uses TRBV5-4 and TRBJ2-7; 7 central nucleotides agree with TRBD2. The specimen was central memory CD4+ T cells from blood. The base sequence is TGTGCCAGCAGCCTTGAGGGAGGGGATTACGAGCAGTACTTC. Its translation reads: CASSLEGGDYEQYF.